The entry below describes one T cell receptor beta chain. This sample was taken from a study of shared clonotypes between healthy human individuals. Looking at the study overall: Aged 18 to 49, the donors were a couple of women and a few men.

The V gene lost 4 bases and the J gene lost 7 bases, with 14 bases spanning the gap. Looked up from germline, CDR1 is SGHTA and CDR2 is FQGNSA. The CDR3 totals 14 residues. The donors, healthy adults who were HIV-negative, had experienced no recent acute infections or vaccinations. Replicate PCRs from sorted subsets contained approximately 220 ng DNA, which is 31,000 or so T cell genomes. Libraries were prepared by immunoSEQ multiplex PCR; TCRdb keeps only in-frame clonotypes and omits some of them. The data show roughly 2,300,000 clones, 80% to 95% seen once. The chain carries TRBV7-2 and TRBJ1-5; the D is unclear. This receptor was identified in a young man in good health. Some clones in this sample may be carry-over from other donors' samples. The sample comprised naive CD4+ T cells from PBMCs. As to subset: CD45RA+ positively selected. The CDR3 region is CASSSRGGRQPQHF. In DNA form, the CDR3 reads TGTGCCAGCAGCTCCCGAGGCGGGAGGCAGCCCCAGCATTTT.